This T cell receptor (beta chain) was sequenced during a study of T cells in Graves' hyperthyroidism and ophthalmopathy. As for the study in general: Peripheral blood collection took place at initial diagnosis, before any treatment.

Lactation, pregnancy, other autoimmune disease or uncontrolled infection led to exclusion of patients. Study-wide findings and caveats: Ophthalmopathy got predicted by the model a median about six months before its onset.

This CDR3 spans 15 amino acids. The trim removed 5 bases at V and 3 bases at J, leaving 7 bases unmatched. Germline V CDR1 and CDR2: SGHNT, YYREEE (reference sequence). TCR beta CDR3 region amplification was performed from RNA transcripts. The HTBI primer set served for first-round RT-PCR of the TCR CDR3. TCRdb fed the multiplex PCR reads into MiXCR, producing one record per CDR3 protein. This sample carries around 300,000 distinct CDR3 sequences, over 20% of them seen once, and the ten largest clones take over 55%. The table lists this clonotype with a few counts. Its target is not known. This TCR was sampled from a man aged 25 to 40 with Graves' ophthalmopathy. This rearrangement joins TRBV5-4 to TRBJ2-3, with TRBD2 identical over 9 bases. Sequencing was done on a sample of blood. In DNA form, the CDR3 reads TGTGCCAGCAGAAGGGGAGCGGGAGGAACAGATACGCAGTATTTT. It encodes CASRRGAGGTDTQYF.